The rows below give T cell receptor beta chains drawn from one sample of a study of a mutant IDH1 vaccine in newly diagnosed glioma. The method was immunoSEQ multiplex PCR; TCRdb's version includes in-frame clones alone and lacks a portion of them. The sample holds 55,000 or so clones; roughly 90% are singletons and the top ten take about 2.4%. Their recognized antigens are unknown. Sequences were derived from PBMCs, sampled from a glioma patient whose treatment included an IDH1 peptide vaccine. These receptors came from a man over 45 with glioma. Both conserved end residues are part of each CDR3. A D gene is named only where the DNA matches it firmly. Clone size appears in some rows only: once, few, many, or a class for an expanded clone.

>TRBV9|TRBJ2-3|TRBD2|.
TGTGCCAGCAGCGTTGGGCGGGAGGTCACAGATACGCAGTATTTT
CASSVGREVTDTQYF
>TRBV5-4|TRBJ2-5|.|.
TGTGCCAGCAGCCCGGGGGGCAGGGAGACCCAGTACTTC
CASSPGGRETQYF
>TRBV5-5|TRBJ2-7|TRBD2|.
TGTGCCAGCAGTGGACTAGCGGGAACCGGCTACGAGCAGTACTTC
CASSGLAGTGYEQYF
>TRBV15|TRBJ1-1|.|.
TGTGCCACCAGCAGAAGGGATAACACTGAAGCTTTCTTT
CATSRRDNTEAFF
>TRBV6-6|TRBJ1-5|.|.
TGTGCCAGCGGTGTAGGCGGCCGTGAGCCCCAGCATTTT
CASGVGGREPQHF
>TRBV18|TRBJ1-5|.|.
TGTGCCAGCTCACCAAGCGCCCTGGAAGGGGGCAATCAGCCCCAGCATTTT
CASSPSALEGGNQPQHF
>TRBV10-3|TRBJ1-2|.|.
TGTGCCATCAGTGAGTCGAAGCAGAGGTCCTTCTATGACTACACCTTC
CAISESKQRSFYDYTF
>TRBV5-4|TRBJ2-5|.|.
TGTGCCAGCAGCTTGTGGAAGTATCATGAGACCCAGTACTTC
CASSLWKYHETQYF
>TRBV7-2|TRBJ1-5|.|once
TGTGCCAGCAGCTTACCAGGGATCCATCAGCCCCAGCATTTT
CASSLPGIHQPQHF
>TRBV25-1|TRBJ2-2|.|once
TGTGCCAGCGGGGGGGCCGGGACCGGGGAGCTGTTTTTT
CASGGAGTGELFF
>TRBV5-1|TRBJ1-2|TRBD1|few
TGCGCCACCACCGATGACCTGACAGGGTATGGCTACACCTTC
CATTDDLTGYGYTF
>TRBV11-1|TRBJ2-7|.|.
TGTGCCAGCAGCTTACAGGGTTACGAGCAGTACTTC
CASSLQGYEQYF
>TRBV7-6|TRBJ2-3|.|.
TGTGCCAGCAGCCCCCGCGGTGGCGCGGGAAGCACAGATACGCAGTATTTT
CASSPRGGAGSTDTQYF
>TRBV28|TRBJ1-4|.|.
TGTGCCAGCAGCGAGGGGGGGGTGGAAAAACTGTTTTTT
CASSEGGVEKLFF
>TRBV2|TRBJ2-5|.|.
TGTGCCAGCAGTGATTTAGAGTCCACCGGCGGAGAGACCCAGTACTTC
CASSDLESTGGETQYF
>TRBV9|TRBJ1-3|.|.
TGTGCCAGCAGCGTAGGGGAAGGGGGGTCCTCTGGAAACACCATATATTTT
CASSVGEGGSSGNTIYF
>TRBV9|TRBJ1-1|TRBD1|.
TGTGCCAGCAGTTTAACAGGGGTTGGAGGCACTGAAGCTTTCTTT
CASSLTGVGGTEAFF
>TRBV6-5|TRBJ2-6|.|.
TGTGCCAGCAGTTACTCAGGGGGCTCTGGGGCCAACGTCCTGACTTTC
CASSYSGGSGANVLTF
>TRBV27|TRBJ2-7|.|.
TGTGCCAGCAGAAAGCCGGGACGCTCCTACGAGCAGTACTTC
CASRKPGRSYEQYF
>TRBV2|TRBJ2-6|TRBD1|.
TGTGCCAGCAGTCCAAGGACAGGAGGAATGTTGCCTGGGGCCAACGTCCTGACTTTC
CASSPRTGGMLPGANVLTF